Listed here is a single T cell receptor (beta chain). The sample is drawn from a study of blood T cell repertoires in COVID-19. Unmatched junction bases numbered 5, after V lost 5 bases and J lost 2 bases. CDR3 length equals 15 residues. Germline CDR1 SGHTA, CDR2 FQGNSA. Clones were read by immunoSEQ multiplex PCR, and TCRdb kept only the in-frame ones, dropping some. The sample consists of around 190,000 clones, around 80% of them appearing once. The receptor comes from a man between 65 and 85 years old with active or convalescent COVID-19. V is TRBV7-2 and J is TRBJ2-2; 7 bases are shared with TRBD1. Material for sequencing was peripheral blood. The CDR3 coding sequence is TGTGCCAGCAGCGCCGGGACAGCCAACACCGGGGAGCTGTTTTTT. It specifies CASSAGTANTGELFF.